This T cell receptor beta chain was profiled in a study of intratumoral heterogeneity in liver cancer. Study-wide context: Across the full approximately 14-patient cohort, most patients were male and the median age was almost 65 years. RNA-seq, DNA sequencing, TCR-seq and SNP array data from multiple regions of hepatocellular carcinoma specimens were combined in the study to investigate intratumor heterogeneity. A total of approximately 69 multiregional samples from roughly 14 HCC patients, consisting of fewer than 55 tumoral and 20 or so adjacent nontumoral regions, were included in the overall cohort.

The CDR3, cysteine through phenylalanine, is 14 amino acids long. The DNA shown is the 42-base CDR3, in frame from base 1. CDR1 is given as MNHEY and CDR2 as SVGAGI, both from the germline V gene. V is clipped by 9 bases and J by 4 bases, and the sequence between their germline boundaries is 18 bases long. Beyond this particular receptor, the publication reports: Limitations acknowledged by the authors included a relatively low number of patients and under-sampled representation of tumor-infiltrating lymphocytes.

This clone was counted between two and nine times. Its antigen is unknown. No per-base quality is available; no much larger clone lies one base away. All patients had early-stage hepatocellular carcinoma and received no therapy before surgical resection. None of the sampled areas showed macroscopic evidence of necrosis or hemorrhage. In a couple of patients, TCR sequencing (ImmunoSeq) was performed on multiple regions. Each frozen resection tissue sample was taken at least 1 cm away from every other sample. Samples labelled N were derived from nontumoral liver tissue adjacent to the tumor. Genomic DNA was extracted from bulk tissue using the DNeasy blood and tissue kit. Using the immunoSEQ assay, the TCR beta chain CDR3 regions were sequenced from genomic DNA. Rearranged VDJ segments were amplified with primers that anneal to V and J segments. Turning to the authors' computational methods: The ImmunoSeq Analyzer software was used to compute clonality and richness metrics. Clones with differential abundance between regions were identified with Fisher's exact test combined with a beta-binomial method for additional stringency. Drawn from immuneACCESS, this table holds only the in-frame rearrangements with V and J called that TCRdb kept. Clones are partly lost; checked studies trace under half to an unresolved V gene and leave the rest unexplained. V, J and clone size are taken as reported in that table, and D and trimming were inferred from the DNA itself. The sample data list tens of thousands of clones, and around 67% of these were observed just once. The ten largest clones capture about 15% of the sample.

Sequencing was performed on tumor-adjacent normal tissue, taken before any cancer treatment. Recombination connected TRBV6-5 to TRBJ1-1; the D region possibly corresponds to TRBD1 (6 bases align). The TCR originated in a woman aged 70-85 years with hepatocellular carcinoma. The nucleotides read TGTGCCAGTCAGGGGTATCCCCTTAGCACTGAAGCTTTCTTT. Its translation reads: CASQGYPLSTEAFF.